A single sample is the source of the 25 T cell receptor beta chains below, sequenced in a study of blood T cell repertoires in COVID-19. Sequencing used immunoSEQ multiplex PCR; TCRdb keeps in-frame clones, though not all of them. The table includes 250,000 to 300,000 clones, about nine tenths detected once. The sample comprised peripheral blood. Receptor source: a woman aged 40 to 55 who had recovered from COVID-19.

The chain is built from TRBV28 and TRBJ2-7, with D maybe TRBD1 (6 bases). Deletions cut 8 bases from V and 6 bases from J, with 17 bases between. Looked up from germline, CDR1 is MDHEN and CDR2 is SYDVKM. The CDR3 runs to 13 residues. CDR3 region: CASLGTLPTEQYF. The CDR3 DNA is TGTGCCAGCTTGGGGACACTTCCTACCGAGCAGTACTTC.

The V and J genes are TRBV29-1 and TRBJ2-5; 11 bases are a match to TRBD2. The trim removed 6 bases at V and 5 bases at J, leaving 2 bases unmatched. Germline V gene data show CDR1 as SQVTM and CDR2 as ANQGSEA. The CDR3 consists of 12 residues. CDR3 sequence: CSVIAGGETQYF. The CDR3 nucleotides read TGCAGCGTCATAGCGGGAGGGGAGACCCAGTACTTC.

The count of this clone is one. The germline gene is not matched at one end of the junction; a read error may be the cause. The J gene is TRBJ2-2, the V gene TRBV2, with a possible D match to TRBD1 (5 bases). Germline-derived CDR1 and CDR2 are SNHLY and FYNNEI. The CDR3 is 14 residues long. The CDR3, as DNA: TGTGCCAGCACTGAAAGGGGATACACCGGGGAGCTGTTTTTT. Residues: CASTERGYTGELFF.

V usage is TRBV15 and J usage is TRBJ2-7; 7 bases line up with TRBD2. V shed 4 bases and J 2 bases; nucleotides not matched to a gene: 23. CDR3 length: 20 amino acids. Germline V gives CDR1 LNHNV, CDR2 YYDKDF (reference sequence). In DNA form, the CDR3 reads TGTGCCACCAGCATCCTCGGGGCGAGTCGGGGTGGCGGGAGACCCTACGAGCAGTACTTC. Amino acid sequence: CATSILGASRGGGRPYEQYF.

The V gene is TRBV10-2, the J gene TRBJ2-5; tentatively, D is TRBD1 (5 bases). Germline CDR1 reads WSHSY; CDR2 reads SAAADI. This CDR3 has 16 amino acids. The ends were cut back, 3 bases at V and 1 base at J, with 15 bases in the middle. DNA of the CDR3: TGCGCCAGCAGTGATTGGGCCAGGGCCATCCAAGAGACCCAGTACTTC. Protein product: CASSDWARAIQETQYF.

The chain links TRBV19 to TRBJ1-2; D remains unclear. The CDR3 is 14 amino acids. V lost 2 bases and J 0 bases, leaving 7 bases between the germline ends. CDR1 and CDR2 (germline): LNHDA, SQIVND (reference sequence). CDR3 DNA sequence: TGTGCCAGTAGTATAACAGTCACTAACTATGGCTACACCTTC. Translating gives CASSITVTNYGYTF.

The chain recombines TRBV7-2 with TRBJ2-5; 10 bases are a match to TRBD2. Unmatched junction bases numbered 12, after V lost 3 bases and J lost 5 bases. The CDR3 loop spans 17 amino acids. Germline V gene sequence: CDR1 SGHTA, CDR2 FQGNSA. For the CDR3, the DNA is TGTGCCAGCAGCTTTATCCGGGGGGCTAGCGGGAGTGAGACCCAGTACTTC. It encodes CASSFIRGASGSETQYF. The full variable domain, rest sourced from reference TRBV7-2 and TRBJ2-5, is GAGVSQSPSNKVTEKGKDVELRCDPISGHTALYWYRQSLGQGLEFLIYFQGNSAPDKSGLPSDRFSAERTGGSVSTLTIQRTQQEDSAVYLCASSFIRGASGSETQYFGPGTRLLVL.

The chain carries TRBV2 and TRBJ2-3, with 11 bases matching TRBD2. V dropped 2 bases and J dropped 4; count of bases not matched to a gene: 11. The CDR3 has 18 amino acids. Looked up from germline, CDR1 is SNHLY and CDR2 is FYNNEI. This CDR3 is CASSESRLAGLGPDTQYF. The CDR3 DNA reads TGTGCCAGCAGTGAAAGTAGACTAGCGGGATTGGGGCCAGATACGCAGTATTTT.

This clone was recorded only once. V and J are TRBV3-1 (or the pseudogene TRBV3-2) and TRBJ2-7; 11 nucleotides match TRBD2. CDR1 and CDR2 from the germline V gene are LGHDT and YNNKEL (reference sequence). The CDR3 is made up of 20 amino acids. J was trimmed by 1 base and V by 5 bases; bases with no gene match: 19. CDR3 in DNA: TGTGCCAGCAGCACGCATTTGGGCTCACTAGCGGGAGTCGGATCCTACGAGCAGTACTTC. Residues: CASSTHLGSLAGVGSYEQYF.

The genes are TRBV7-8 and TRBJ2-1; TRBD1 matches at 7 bases. Trimming at V came to 5 bases and at J to 6 bases, leaving 4 bases not matched to a gene. CDR3 length: 13 residues. The V gene's germline CDR1 is SGHVS and CDR2 FQNEAQ. CDR3 in amino acids: CASSAGTANEQFF. The CDR3 bases are TGTGCCAGCAGCGCCGGGACAGCCAATGAGCAGTTCTTC.

The gene calls are TRBV4-1 and TRBJ2-7; TRBD1 matches at 11 bases. CDR1 and CDR2 (germline): MGHRA, YSYEKL. This CDR3 has 16 amino acids. Trimming at V came to 0 bases and at J to 3 bases, leaving 4 bases not matched to a gene. CDR3 nucleotides: TGCGCCAGCAGCCAAGACCAGGGACAGGGGGTCTACGAGCAGTACTTC. This translates into CASSQDQGQGVYEQYF.

The CDR3 reads CASSQDPLPPTF. The CDR3 nucleotides are TGTGCCAGCAGCCAAGACCCCCTCCCCCCCACCTTC. The chain links TRBV3-1 (or the pseudogene TRBV3-2) to TRBJ1-2; D gene ambiguous. V dropped 0 bases and J dropped 13 bases, with 12 bases sitting between them. The CDR3 is made up of 12 amino acids. Germline CDR1 is LGHDT and CDR2 is YNNKEL (reference sequence).

This clone has just one count. The chain combines TRBV7-9 with TRBJ2-7; possible D gene TRBD1, 6 bases. V shed 4 bases and J shed 1 base, with 8 bases lying between them. From germline, CDR1 is SEHNR and CDR2 FQNEAQ (reference sequence). The CDR3 spans 13 residues. In DNA form, the CDR3 reads TGTGCCAGCAGCTCAGGACAGTCCTACGAGCAGTACTTC. Protein: CASSSGQSYEQYF.

This clone was seen just once. The V gene is TRBV4-2, the J gene TRBJ2-7, with D uncertain. The CDR3 contains 13 residues. The V gene's germline CDR1 is LGHNA and CDR2 YNFKEQ. With 1 base removed from V and 3 bases from J, the gap between germline ends came to 7 bases. The DNA for the CDR3 is TGTGCCAGCAGCCAAGCTACAGACTACGAGCAGTACTTC. Amino acid sequence: CASSQATDYEQYF.

The chain combines TRBV7-9 with TRBJ2-6; D not resolved. V lost 4 bases and J 4 bases, leaving 5 bases between the germline ends. Germline CDR1 reads SEHNR; CDR2 reads FQNEAQ (reference sequence). The CDR3 has 13 amino acids. The CDR3 DNA is TGTGCCAGCAGCTCCTTCGGGGCCAACGTCCTGACTTTC. Protein: CASSSFGANVLTF.

This chain links TRBV6-5 with TRBJ1-5; the D is unclear. V was shortened by 5 bases and J by 3 bases, with 11 bases between the two germline ends. The CDR3 runs 14 residues. CDR1 and CDR2 (germline): MNHEY, SVGAGI. This CDR3 reads CASSPPSANQPQHF. DNA of the CDR3: TGTGCCAGCAGTCCCCCCAGTGCCAATCAGCCCCAGCATTTT.

The CDR3 protein is CASSPSFGEETQYF. The CDR3, as DNA: TGTGCCAGCAGCCCTAGCTTTGGGGAAGAGACCCAGTACTTC. This chain links TRBV7-2 with TRBJ2-5; the D gene is possibly TRBD2 (5 bases). Germline lookup yields CDR1 SGHTA and CDR2 FQGNSA. The CDR3 covers 14 residues. V lost 5 bases and J lost 3, with 13 bases in between.

This sequence joins TRBV5-1 and TRBJ2-7, with TRBD1 matching over 7 bases. There are 15 residues in the CDR3. V lost 4 bases and J lost 1; bases outside the gene matches: 8. Germline CDR1 reads SGHRS; CDR2 reads YFSETQ. In DNA, the CDR3 is TGCGCCAGCAGCCTAGGGGGCCCGCCATCCTACGAGCAGTACTTC. Encoded protein: CASSLGGPPSYEQYF. The whole variable domain, filled in from reference TRBV5-1 and TRBJ2-7, reads KAGVTQTPRYLIKTRGQQVTLSCSPISGHRSVSWYQQTPGQGLQFLFEYFSETQRNKGNFPGRFSGRQFSNSRSEMNVSTLELGDSALYLCASSLGGPPSYEQYFGPGTRLTVT.

This clone was counted once. The rearrangement joins TRBV6-6 to TRBJ1-2, with a weak D call TRBD1 (6 bases). This CDR3 contains 16 residues. Germline V gene lookup returns CDR1 MNHNY and CDR2 SVGAGI (reference sequence). Trimming shortened V by 0 bases and J by 4 bases, and 15 bases separated the two germline ends. The CDR3 sequence is CASSYSMGRGGYGYTF. CDR3 coding DNA: TGTGCCAGCAGTTACTCGATGGGCAGGGGCGGCTATGGCTACACCTTC.

The J gene is TRBJ2-7, the V gene TRBV6-5, with 11 bases identical to TRBD2. V shed 6 bases, J shed 2 bases, and the junction held 6 bases outside the gene matches. Looked up from germline, CDR1 is MNHEY and CDR2 is SVGAGI. The CDR3 runs 15 residues. This CDR3 is CASSAGTSGTYEQYF. Here the CDR3 DNA reads TGTGCCAGCAGCGCCGGGACTAGCGGTACCTACGAGCAGTACTTC.

The J gene is TRBJ2-4, the V gene TRBV28; a possible D gene is TRBD1 (6 bases). Between the trimmed V and J ends, which lost 1 base and 9 bases, there was a span of 13 bases. The germline gives CDR1 MDHEN, CDR2 SYDVKM. This CDR3 region has 14 residues. The CDR3 here is CASSLYQGLAIQYF. For the CDR3, the DNA is TGTGCCAGCAGTTTATACCAGGGGTTGGCCATTCAGTACTTC.

In DNA form, the CDR3 reads TGTGCCACCTCCATAGACCCCCAGGGCCCCACTGAAGCTTTCTTT. It encodes CATSIDPQGPTEAFF. The rearrangement joins TRBV15 to TRBJ1-1, with D possibly being TRBD1 (5 bases). CDR1 is LNHNV, CDR2 YYDKDF, per germline (reference sequence). There are 15 residues in the CDR3. V shed 8 bases and J shed 4 bases, with 20 bases lying between them.

This clone occurred once. The chain links TRBV28 to TRBJ2-2, with 9 bases aligning to TRBD2. The CDR3 consists of 15 residues. The trim removed 8 bases at V and 5 bases at J, leaving 9 bases unmatched. The V gene's germline CDR1 is MDHEN and CDR2 SYDVKM. The CDR3 sequence: CASAETSGRTGELFF. The DNA for the CDR3 is TGTGCCAGCGCAGAGACTAGCGGTCGTACCGGGGAGCTGTTTTTT. Full variable domain (outside the CDR3, taken from reference TRBV28 and TRBJ2-2): DVKVTQSSRYLVKRTGEKVFLECVQDMDHENMFWYRQDPGLGLRLIYFSYDVKMKEKGDIPEGYSVSREKKERFSLILESASTNQTSMYLCASAETSGRTGELFFGEGSRLTVL.

The CDR3 DNA sequence: TGTGCCAGCAGCGTCACAGGCTTTCAAGAGACCCAGTACTTC. Translating it yields CASSVTGFQETQYF. V is TRBV9 and J is TRBJ2-5; perhaps TRBD1 as D (5 bases). CDR1 and CDR2 from the germline V gene are SGDLS and YYNGEE. This CDR3 contains 14 residues. The V gene lost 2 bases and the J gene lost 2 bases, with 10 bases spanning the gap.

The chain has TRBV28 and TRBJ2-7, with 8 positions matching TRBD1. The CDR3 runs 13 residues. The germline gives CDR1 MDHEN, CDR2 SYDVKM. The trim removed 6 bases at V and 2 bases at J, leaving 3 bases unmatched. Here the CDR3 DNA reads TGTGCCAGCAGAGTACAGGGGGCCTACGAGCAGTACTTC. This sequence encodes CASRVQGAYEQYF.